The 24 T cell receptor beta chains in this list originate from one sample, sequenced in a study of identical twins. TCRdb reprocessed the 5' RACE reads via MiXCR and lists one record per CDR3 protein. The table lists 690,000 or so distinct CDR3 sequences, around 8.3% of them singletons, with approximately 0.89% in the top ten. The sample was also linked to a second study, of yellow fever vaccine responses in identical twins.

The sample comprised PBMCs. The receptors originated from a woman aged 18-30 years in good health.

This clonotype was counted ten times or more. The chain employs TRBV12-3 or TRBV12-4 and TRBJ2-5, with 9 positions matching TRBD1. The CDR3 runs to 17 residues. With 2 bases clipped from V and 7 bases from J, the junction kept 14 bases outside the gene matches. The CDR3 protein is CASSLFPPGQGVATQYF. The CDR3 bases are TGTGCCAGCAGTTTATTCCCCCCGGGACAGGGTGTAGCGACCCAGTACTTC.

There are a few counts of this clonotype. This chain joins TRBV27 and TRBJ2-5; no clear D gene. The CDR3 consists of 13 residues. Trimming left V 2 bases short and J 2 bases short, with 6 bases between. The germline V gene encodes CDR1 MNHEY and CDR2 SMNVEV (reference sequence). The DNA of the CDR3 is TGTGCCAGCAGTTTAGCGACGCAAGAGACCCAGTACTTC. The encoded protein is CASSLATQETQYF.

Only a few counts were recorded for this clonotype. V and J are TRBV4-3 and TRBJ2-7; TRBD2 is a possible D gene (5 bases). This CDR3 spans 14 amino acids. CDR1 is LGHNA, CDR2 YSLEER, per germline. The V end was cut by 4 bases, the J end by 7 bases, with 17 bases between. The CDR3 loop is CASSRGRNSGEQYF. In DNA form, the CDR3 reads TGCGCCAGCAGCCGAGGACGGAACTCGGGGGAGCAGTACTTC.

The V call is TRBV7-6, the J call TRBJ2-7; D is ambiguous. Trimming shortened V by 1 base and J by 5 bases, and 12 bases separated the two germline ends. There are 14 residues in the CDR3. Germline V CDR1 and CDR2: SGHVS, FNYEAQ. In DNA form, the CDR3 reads TGTGCCAGCAGCTTAGTGGACCTTCGGGACGAGCAGTACTTC. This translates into CASSLVDLRDEQYF. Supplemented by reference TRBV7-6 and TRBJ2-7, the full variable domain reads GAGVSQSPRYKVTKRGQDVALRCDPISGHVSLYWYRQALGQGPEFLTYFNYEAQQDKSGLPNDRFSAERPEGSISTLTIQRTEQRDSAMYRCASSLVDLRDEQYFGPGTRLTVT.

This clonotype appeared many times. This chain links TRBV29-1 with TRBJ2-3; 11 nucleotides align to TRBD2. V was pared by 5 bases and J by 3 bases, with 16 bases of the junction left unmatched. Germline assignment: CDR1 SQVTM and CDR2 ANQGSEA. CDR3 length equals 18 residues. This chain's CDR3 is CSVHGSTSGSDTTDTQYF. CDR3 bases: TGCAGCGTTCATGGATCAACTAGCGGGAGCGATACGACAGATACGCAGTATTTT.

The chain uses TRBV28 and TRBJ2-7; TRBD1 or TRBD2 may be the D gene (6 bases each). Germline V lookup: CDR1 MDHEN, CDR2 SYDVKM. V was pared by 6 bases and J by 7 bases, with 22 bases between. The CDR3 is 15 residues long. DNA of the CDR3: TGTGCCAGCAGGGCGAGGACTCCCGGAGGGGGGGAGCAGTACTTC. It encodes CASRARTPGGGEQYF.

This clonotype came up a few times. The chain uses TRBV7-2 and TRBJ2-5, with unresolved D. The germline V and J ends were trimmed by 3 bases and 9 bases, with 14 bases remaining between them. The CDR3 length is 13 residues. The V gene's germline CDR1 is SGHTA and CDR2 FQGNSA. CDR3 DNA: TGTGCCAGCAGCTTCCTCACCAACGCTCCCCAGTACTTC. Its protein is CASSFLTNAPQYF.

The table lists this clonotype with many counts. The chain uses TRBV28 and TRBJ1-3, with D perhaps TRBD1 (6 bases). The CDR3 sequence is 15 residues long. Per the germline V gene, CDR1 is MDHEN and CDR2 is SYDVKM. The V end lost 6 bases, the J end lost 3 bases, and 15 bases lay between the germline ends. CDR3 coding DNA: TGTGCCAGCAGATTGGGGCAGGGGAGTGGAAACACCATATATTTT. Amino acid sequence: CASRLGQGSGNTIYF.

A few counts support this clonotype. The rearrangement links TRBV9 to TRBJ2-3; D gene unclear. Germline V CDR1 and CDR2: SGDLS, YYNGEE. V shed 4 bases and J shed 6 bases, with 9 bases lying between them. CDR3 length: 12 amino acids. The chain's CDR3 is CASSPNEDTQYF. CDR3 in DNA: TGTGCCAGCAGCCCCAACGAGGATACGCAGTATTTT.

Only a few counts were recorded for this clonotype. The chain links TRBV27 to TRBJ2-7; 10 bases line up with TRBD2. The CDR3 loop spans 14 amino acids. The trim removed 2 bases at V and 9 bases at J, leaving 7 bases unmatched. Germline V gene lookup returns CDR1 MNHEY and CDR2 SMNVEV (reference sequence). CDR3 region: CASSLGASGSWQYF. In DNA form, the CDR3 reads TGTGCCAGCAGTTTAGGTGCTAGCGGGAGTTGGCAGTACTTC.

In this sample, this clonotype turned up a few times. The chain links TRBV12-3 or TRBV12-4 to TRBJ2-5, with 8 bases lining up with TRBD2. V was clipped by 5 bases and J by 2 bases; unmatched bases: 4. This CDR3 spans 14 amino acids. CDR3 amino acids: CASSRSGGQETQYF. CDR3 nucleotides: TGTGCCAGCAGTCGGAGCGGGGGACAAGAGACCCAGTACTTC.

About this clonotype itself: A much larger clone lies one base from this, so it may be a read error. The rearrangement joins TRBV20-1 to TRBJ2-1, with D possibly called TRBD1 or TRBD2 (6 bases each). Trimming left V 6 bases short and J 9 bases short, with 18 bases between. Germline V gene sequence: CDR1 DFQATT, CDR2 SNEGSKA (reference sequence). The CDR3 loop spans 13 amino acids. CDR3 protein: CSARGRSEIEQFF. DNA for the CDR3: TGCAGTGCCCGGGGGCGTAGTGAAATTGAGCAGTTCTTC.

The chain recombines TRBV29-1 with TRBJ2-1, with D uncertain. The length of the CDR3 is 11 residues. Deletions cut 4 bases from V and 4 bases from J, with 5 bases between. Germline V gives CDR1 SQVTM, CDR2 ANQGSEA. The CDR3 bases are TGCAGCGTTGCCAAATACAATGAGCAGTTCTTC. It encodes CSVAKYNEQFF.

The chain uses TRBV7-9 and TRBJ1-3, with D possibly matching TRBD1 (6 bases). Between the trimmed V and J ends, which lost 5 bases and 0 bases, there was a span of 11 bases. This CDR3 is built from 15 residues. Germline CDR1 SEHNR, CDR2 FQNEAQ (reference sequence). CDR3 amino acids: CASSQQGSSGNTIYF. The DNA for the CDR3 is TGTGCCAGCAGCCAACAGGGAAGCTCTGGAAACACCATATATTTT.

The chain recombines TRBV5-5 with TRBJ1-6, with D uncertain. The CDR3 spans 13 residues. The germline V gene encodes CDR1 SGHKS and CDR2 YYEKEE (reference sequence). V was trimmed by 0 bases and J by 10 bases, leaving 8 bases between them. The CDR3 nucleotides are TGTGCCAGCAGCTTGGACCCATCGTCACCCCTCCACTTT. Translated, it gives CASSLDPSSPLHF.

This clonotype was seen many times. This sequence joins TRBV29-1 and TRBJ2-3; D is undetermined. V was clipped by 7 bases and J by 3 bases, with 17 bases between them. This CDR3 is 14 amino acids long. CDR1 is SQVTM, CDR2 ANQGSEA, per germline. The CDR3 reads CSGSTIPATDTQYF. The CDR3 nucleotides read TGCAGCGGAAGCACGATACCTGCAACAGATACGCAGTATTTT.

The CDR3 sequence is CASSLTNSEGLAGTDTQYF. The DNA of the CDR3 is TGTGCCAGCAGCTTAACCAACAGTGAGGGACTAGCGGGCACAGATACGCAGTATTTT. This rearrangement joins TRBV7-8 to TRBJ2-3; 11 bases are a match to TRBD2. The V and J ends lost 2 bases and 1 base, in that order; junction bases with no gene match: 11. Germline V gene sequence: CDR1 SGHVS, CDR2 FQNEAQ. There are 19 residues in the CDR3.

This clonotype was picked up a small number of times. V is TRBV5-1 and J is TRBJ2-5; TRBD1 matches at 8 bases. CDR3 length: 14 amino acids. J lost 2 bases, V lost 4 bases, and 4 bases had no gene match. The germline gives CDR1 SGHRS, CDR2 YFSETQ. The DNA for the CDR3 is TGCGCCAGCAGCCCGGACAGGGAACAAGAGACCCAGTACTTC. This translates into CASSPDREQETQYF.

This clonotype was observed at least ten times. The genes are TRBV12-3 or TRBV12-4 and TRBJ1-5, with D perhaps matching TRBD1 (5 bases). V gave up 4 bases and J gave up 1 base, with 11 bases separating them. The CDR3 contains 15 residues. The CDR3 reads CASSWGVGSNQPQHF. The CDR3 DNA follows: TGTGCCAGCAGTTGGGGGGTGGGAAGCAATCAGCCCCAGCATTTT.

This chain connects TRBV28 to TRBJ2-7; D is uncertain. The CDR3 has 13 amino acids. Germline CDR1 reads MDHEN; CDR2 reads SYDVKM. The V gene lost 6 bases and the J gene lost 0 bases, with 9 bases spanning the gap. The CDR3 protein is CASSDLTSYEQYF. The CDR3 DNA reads TGTGCCAGCAGCGACTTGACCTCCTACGAGCAGTACTTC.

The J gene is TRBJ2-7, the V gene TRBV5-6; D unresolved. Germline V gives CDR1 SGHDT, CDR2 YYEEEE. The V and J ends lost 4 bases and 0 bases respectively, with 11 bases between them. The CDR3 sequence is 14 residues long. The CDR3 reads CASSPRPSSYEQYF. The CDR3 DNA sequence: TGTGCCAGCAGCCCAAGACCGAGCTCCTACGAGCAGTACTTC. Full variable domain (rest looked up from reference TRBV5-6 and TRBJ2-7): DAGVTQSPTHLIKTRGQQVTLRCSPKSGHDTVSWYQQALGQGPQFIFQYYEEEERQRGNFPDRFSGHQFPNYSSELNVNALLLGDSALYLCASSPRPSSYEQYFGPGTRLTVT.

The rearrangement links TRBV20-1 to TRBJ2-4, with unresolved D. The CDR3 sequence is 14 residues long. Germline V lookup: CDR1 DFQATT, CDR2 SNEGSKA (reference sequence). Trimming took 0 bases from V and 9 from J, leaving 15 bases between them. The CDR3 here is CSARERRASGIQYF. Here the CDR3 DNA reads TGCAGTGCTAGAGAGCGAAGGGCGTCAGGCATTCAGTACTTC.

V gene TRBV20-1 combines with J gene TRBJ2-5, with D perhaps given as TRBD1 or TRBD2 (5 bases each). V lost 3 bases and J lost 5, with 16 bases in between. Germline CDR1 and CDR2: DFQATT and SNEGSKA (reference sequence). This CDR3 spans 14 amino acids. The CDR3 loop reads CSARKRFEGETQYF. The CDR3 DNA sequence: TGCAGTGCTAGGAAGAGATTTGAGGGGGAGACCCAGTACTTC.

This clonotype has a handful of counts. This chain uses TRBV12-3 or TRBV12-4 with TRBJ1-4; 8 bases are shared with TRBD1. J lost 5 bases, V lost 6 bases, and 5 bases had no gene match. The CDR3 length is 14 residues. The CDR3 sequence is CASRITGGNEKLFF. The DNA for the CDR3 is TGTGCCAGCAGAATAACAGGGGGGAATGAAAAACTGTTTTTT.